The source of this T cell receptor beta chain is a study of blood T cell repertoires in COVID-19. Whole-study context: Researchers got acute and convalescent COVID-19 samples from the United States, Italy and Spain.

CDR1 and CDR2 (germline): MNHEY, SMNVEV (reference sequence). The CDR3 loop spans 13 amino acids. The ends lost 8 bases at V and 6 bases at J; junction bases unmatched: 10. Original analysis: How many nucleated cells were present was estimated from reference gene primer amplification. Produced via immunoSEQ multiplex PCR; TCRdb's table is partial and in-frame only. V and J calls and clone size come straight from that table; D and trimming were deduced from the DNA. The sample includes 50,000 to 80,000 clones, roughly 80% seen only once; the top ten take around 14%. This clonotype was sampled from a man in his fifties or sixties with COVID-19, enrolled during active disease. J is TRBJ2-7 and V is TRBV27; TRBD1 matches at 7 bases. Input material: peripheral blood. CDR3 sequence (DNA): TGTGCCAGCCGACAGGGAAGTTTGGGCGAGCAGTACTTC. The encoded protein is CASRQGSLGEQYF.